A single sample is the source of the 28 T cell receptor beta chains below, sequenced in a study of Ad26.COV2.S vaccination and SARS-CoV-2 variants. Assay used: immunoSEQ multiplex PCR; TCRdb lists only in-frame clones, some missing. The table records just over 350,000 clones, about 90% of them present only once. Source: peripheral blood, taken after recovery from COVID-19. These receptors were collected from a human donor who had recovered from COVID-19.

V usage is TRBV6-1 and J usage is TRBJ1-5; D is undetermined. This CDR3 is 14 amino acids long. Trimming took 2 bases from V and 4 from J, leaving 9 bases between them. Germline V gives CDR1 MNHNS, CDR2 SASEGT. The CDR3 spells CASSEMTENQPQHF. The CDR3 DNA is TGTGCCAGCAGTGAAATGACTGAGAATCAGCCCCAGCATTTT.

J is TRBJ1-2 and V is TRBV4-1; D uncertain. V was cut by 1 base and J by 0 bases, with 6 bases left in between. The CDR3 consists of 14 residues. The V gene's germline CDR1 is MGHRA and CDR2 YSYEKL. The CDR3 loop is CASSQVAPNYGYTF. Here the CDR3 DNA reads TGCGCCAGCAGCCAAGTAGCCCCTAACTATGGCTACACCTTC.

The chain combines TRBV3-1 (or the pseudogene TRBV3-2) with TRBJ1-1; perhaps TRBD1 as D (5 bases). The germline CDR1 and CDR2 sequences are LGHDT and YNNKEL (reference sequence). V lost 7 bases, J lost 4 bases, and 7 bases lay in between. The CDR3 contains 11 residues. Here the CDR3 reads CASTGRTEAFF. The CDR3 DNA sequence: TGTGCCAGCACGGGACGCACTGAAGCTTTCTTT.

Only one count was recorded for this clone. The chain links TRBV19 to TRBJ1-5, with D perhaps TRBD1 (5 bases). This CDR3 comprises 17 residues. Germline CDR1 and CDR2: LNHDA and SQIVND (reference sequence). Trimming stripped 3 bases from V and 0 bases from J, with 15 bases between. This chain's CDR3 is CASSIGAGVYSNQPQHF. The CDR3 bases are TGTGCCAGTAGTATTGGGGCGGGGGTTTATAGCAATCAGCCCCAGCATTTT.

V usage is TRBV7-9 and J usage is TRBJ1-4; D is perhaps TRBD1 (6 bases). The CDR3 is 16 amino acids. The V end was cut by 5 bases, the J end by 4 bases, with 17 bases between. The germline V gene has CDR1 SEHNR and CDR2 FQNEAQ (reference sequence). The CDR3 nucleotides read TGTGCCAGCAGCCCCCAGGGGATCGCCGGTAATGAAAAACTGTTTTTT. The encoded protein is CASSPQGIAGNEKLFF.

CDR3 DNA: TGTGCCAGCAGCCAAGATCTCTGGGTAGCTTTCTTT. It translates to CASSQDLWVAFF. J is TRBJ1-1 and V is TRBV14; D remains unclear. With 0 bases removed from V and 10 bases from J, the gap between germline ends came to 9 bases. CDR3 length: 12 residues. The germline gives CDR1 SGHDN, CDR2 FVKESK. The full variable domain, in which reference TRBV14 and TRBJ1-1 provide the parts outside the CDR3, is EAGVTQFPSHSVIEKGQTVTLRCDPISGHDNLYWYRRVMGKEIKFLLHFVKESKQDESGMPNNRFLAERTGGTYSTLKVQPAELEDSGVYFCASSQDLWVAFFGQGTRLTVV.

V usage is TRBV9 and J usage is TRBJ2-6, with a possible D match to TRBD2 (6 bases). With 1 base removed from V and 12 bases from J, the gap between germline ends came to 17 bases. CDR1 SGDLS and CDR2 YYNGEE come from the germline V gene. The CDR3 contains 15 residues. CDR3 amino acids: CASSVQGGMSSVLTF. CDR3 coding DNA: TGTGCCAGCAGCGTACAAGGAGGGATGTCCAGCGTCCTGACTTTC. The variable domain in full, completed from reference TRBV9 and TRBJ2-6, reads DSGVTQTPKHLITATGQRVTLRCSPRSGDLSVYWYQQSLDQGLQFLIQYYNGEERAKGNILERFSAQQFPDLHSELNLSSLELGDSALYFCASSVQGGMSSVLTFGAGSRLTVL.

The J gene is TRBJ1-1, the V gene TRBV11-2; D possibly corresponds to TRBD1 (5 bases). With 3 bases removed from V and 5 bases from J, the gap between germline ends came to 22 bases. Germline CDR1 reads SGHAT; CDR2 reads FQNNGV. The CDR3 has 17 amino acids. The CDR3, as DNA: TGTGCCAGCAGCTTCAGTCAATTAAGCCAGGGAGGGACTGAAGCTTTCTTT. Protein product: CASSFSQLSQGGTEAFF.

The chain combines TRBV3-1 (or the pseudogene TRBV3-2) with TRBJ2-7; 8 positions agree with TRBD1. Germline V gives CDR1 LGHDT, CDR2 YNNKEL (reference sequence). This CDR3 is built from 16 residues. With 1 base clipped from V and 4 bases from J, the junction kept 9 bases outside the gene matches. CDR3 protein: CASSQGGTGAPYEQYF. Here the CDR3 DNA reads TGTGCCAGCAGCCAAGGGGGGACAGGAGCCCCATACGAGCAGTACTTC.

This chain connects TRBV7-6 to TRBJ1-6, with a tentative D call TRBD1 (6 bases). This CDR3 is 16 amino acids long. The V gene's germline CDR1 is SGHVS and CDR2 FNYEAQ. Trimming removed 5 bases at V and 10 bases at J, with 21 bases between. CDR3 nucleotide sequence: TGTGCCAGCAGCCGAACCAAAACAGGGATTGGGTCACCCCTCCACTTT. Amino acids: CASSRTKTGIGSPLHF. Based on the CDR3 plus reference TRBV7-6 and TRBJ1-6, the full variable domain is GAGVSQSPRYKVTKRGQDVALRCDPISGHVSLYWYRQALGQGPEFLTYFNYEAQQDKSGLPNDRFSAERPEGSISTLTIQRTEQRDSAMYRCASSRTKTGIGSPLHFGNGTRLTVT.

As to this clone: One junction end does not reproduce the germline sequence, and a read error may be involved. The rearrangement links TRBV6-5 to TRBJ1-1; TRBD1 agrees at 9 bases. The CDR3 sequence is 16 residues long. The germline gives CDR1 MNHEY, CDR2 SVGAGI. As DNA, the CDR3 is TGTACCAGCAGTTACCGACCTGGACAGGGGTCGGGTGAAGCTTTCTTT. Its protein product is CTSSYRPGQGSGEAFF.

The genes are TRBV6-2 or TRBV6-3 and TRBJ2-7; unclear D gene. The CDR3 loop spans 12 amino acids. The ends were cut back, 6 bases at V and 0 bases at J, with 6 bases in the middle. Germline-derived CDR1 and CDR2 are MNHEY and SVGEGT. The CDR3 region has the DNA TGTGCCAGCAGCCCGAGCTCCTACGAGCAGTACTTC. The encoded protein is CASSPSSYEQYF.

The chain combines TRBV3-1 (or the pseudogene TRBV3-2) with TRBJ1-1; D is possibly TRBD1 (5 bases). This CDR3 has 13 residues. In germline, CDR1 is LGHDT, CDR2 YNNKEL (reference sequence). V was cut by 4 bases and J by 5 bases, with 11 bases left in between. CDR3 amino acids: CASSPRRGTEAFF. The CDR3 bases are TGTGCCAGCAGCCCCCGGCGGGGGACTGAAGCTTTCTTT.

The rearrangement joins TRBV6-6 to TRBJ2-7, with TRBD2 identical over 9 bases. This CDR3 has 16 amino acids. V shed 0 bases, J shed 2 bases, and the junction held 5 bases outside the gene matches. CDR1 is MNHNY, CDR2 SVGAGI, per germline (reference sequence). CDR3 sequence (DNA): TGTGCCAGCAGTTACTCCCCCAGCGGGGGGACCTACGAGCAGTACTTC. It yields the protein CASSYSPSGGTYEQYF.

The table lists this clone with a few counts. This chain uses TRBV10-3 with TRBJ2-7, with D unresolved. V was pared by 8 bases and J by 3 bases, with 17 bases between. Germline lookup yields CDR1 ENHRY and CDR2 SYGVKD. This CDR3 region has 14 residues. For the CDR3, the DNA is TGTGCCATCGCGGCCTCTGGAAGATACTACGAGCAGTACTTC. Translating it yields CAIAASGRYYEQYF.

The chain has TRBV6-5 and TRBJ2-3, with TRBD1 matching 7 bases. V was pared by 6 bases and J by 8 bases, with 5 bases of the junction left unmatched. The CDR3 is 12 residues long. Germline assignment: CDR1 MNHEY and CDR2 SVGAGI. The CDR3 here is CASRPQGSTQYF. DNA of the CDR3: TGTGCCAGCAGACCACAGGGGAGTACGCAGTATTTT.

The CDR3 here is CASSLATGATEAFF. CDR3 in DNA: TGTGCCAGCAGCTTAGCGACAGGGGCCACTGAAGCTTTCTTT. The V and J genes are TRBV7-2 and TRBJ1-1; the match to TRBD1 covers 8 bases. V shed 0 bases, J shed 4 bases, and the junction held 1 base outside the gene matches. The CDR3 is made up of 14 amino acids. Germline CDR1 is SGHTA and CDR2 is FQGNSA.

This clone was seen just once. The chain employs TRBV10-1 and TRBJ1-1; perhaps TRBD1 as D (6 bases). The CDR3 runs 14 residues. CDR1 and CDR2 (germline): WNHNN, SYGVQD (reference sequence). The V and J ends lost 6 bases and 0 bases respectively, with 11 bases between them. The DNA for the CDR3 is TGCGCCAGCAGGGCTGACAGGCTGAACACTGAAGCTTTCTTT. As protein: CASRADRLNTEAFF.

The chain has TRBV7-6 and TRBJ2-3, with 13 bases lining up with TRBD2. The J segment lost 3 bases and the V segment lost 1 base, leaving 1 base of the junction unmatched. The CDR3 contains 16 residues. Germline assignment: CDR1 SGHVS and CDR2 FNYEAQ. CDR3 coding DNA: TGTGCCAGCAGCTTAGTGGGACTAGCGGGGACAGATACGCAGTATTTT. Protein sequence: CASSLVGLAGTDTQYF.

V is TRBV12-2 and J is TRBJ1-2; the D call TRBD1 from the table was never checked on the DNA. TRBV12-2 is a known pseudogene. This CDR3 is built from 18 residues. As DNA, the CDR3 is TGTGCAAGTCGCTTAGTCGACAGGGGGCTCTTGACAAACTATGGCTACACCTTC. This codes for CASRLVDRGLLTNYGYTF.

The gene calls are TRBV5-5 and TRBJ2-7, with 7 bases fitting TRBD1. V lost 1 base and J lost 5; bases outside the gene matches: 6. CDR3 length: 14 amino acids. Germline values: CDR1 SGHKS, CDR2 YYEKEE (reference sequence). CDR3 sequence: CASSLRQGTHEQYF. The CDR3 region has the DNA TGTGCCAGCAGCTTGAGACAGGGTACCCACGAGCAGTACTTC.

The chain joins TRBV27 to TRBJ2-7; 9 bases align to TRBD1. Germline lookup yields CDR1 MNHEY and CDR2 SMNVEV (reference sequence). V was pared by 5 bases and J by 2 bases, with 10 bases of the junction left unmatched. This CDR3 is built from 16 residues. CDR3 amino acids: CASSLRGTGPTYEQYF. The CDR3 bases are TGTGCCAGCAGTCTCCGAGGGACAGGGCCCACCTACGAGCAGTACTTC.

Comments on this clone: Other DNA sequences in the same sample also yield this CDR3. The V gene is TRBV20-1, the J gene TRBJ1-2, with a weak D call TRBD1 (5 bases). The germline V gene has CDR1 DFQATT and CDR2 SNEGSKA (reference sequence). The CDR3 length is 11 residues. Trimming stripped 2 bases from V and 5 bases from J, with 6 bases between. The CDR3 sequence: CSARRGYGYTF. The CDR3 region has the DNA TGCAGTGCTAGACGGGGGTATGGCTACACCTTC.

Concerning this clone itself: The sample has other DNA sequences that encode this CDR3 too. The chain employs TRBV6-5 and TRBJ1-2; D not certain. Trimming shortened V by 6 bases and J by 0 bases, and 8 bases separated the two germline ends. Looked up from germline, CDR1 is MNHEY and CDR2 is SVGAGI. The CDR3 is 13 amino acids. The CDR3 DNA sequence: TGTGCCAGCAGCCGAGGTGCTAACTATGGCTACACCTTC. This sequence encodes CASSRGANYGYTF.

The CDR3 region is CASSVGGGLPQYF. CDR3 coding DNA: TGTGCCAGCAGCGTAGGAGGCGGGCTGCCCCAGTATTTT. The J gene is TRBJ2-3, the V gene TRBV9, with D possibly TRBD2 on 5 matching bases. Germline values: CDR1 SGDLS, CDR2 YYNGEE. CDR3 length: 13 amino acids. V dropped 0 bases and J dropped 12 bases, with 14 bases sitting between them.

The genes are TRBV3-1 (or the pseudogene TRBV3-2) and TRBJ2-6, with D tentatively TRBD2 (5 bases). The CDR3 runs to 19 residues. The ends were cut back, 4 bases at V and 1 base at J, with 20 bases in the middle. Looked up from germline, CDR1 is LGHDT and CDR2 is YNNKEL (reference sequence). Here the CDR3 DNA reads TGTGCCAGCAGCCCCGCGGAGCGAGGGAAAGGGTCTGGGGCCAACGTCCTGACTTTC. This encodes CASSPAERGKGSGANVLTF.

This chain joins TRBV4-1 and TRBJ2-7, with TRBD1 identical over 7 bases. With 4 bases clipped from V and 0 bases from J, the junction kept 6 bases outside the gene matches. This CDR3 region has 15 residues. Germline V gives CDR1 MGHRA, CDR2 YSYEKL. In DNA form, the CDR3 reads TGCGCCAGCAGCCGAACCGGGACAGACTCCTACGAGCAGTACTTC. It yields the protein CASSRTGTDSYEQYF.

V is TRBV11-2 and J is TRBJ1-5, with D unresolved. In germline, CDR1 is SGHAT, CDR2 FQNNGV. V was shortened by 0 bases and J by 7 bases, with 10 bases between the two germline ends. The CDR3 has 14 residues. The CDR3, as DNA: TGTGCCAGCAGCTTAGATCCCCCGGGGCAGCCCCAGCATTTT. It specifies CASSLDPPGQPQHF.